The 11 T cell receptor beta chains listed next were all sequenced from one sample in a study of early T cells in non-severe SARS-CoV-2 infection. In TCRdb, the 5' RACE reads were re-called with MiXCR into one record per CDR3 protein. The table includes about 66,000 distinct CDR3 sequences, approximately 9.1% detected once. Sequencing was carried out using whole blood. These receptors were obtained from an adult who was a healthcare worker with PCR-confirmed SARS-CoV-2 infection or an uninfected control (not recorded which).

The J gene is TRBJ2-2, the V gene TRBV6-5; perhaps TRBD1 as D (5 bases). Germline V gives CDR1 MNHEY, CDR2 SVGAGI. This CDR3 spans 15 amino acids. The V end lost 2 bases, the J end lost 2 bases, and 9 bases lay between the germline ends. The CDR3 coding sequence is TGTGCCAGCAGTTACCGGACAAGTAACACCGGGGAGCTGTTTTTT. Protein sequence: CASSYRTSNTGELFF.

This clonotype was found many times. This chain links TRBV7-2 with TRBJ2-1, with 9 bases that match TRBD2. V was pared by 4 bases and J by 2 bases, with 3 bases of the junction left unmatched. Per the germline V gene, CDR1 is SGHTA and CDR2 is FQGNSA. The CDR3 consists of 15 residues. The CDR3 DNA is TGTGCCAGCAGCTCTCTAGCGGGACCCTACAATGAGCAGTTCTTC. Translated: CASSSLAGPYNEQFF.

This rearrangement joins TRBV20-1 to TRBJ1-2; TRBD1 agrees at 9 bases. From germline, CDR1 is DFQATT and CDR2 SNEGSKA (reference sequence). J gave up 3 bases and V 1 base, and 3 bases lay outside the gene matches. CDR3 size: 14 residues. CDR3 loop: CSARGRTGDYGYTF. In nucleotides, the CDR3 is TGCAGTGCTAGAGGGCGGACAGGGGACTATGGCTACACCTTC.

This sequence joins TRBV6-6 and TRBJ2-7; D gene uncertain. The CDR3 loop spans 15 amino acids. CDR1 and CDR2 from the germline V gene are MNHNY and SVGAGI (reference sequence). V lost 5 bases to trimming and J lost 2 bases, with 16 bases between them. As DNA, the CDR3 is TGTGCCAGCAGTCCTTCTGTCTCCCGGGCCTACGAGCAGTACTTC. Encoded protein: CASSPSVSRAYEQYF.

The sample holds a few counts of this clonotype. The rearrangement links TRBV5-1 to TRBJ2-1; 7 nucleotides agree with TRBD2. CDR3 length: 15 amino acids. Per the germline V gene, CDR1 is SGHRS and CDR2 is YFSETQ. Germline trimming cut 3 bases from V and 9 bases from J; bases unmatched to any gene: 12. CDR3 sequence: CASSWLELSGGEQFF. The CDR3, as DNA: TGCGCCAGCAGCTGGCTAGAACTCTCGGGGGGTGAGCAGTTCTTC.

The V gene is TRBV11-2, the J gene TRBJ2-7; the match to TRBD2 covers 9 bases. Losses at the gene ends were 0 bases for V and 2 bases for J; bases not matched to a gene: 17. This CDR3 spans 20 amino acids. Germline lookup yields CDR1 SGHAT and CDR2 FQNNGV. Written as DNA, the CDR3 is TGTGCCAGCAGCTTAGATCACCCCAATCGGCCTAGCGGGAAAACCTACGAGCAGTACTTC. This codes for CASSLDHPNRPSGKTYEQYF.

This chain links TRBV19 with TRBJ2-7; D is ambiguous. V was cut by 5 bases and J by 2 bases, with 10 bases left in between. The CDR3 consists of 13 residues. Germline loops: CDR1 LNHDA, CDR2 SQIVND (reference sequence). CDR3 loop: CASSFDLPYEQYF. In DNA form, the CDR3 reads TGTGCCAGTAGTTTCGACTTGCCCTACGAGCAGTACTTC.

This clonotype was counted at least ten times. This sequence joins TRBV7-2 and TRBJ2-3, with a weak D call TRBD2 (5 bases). Germline V gives CDR1 SGHTA, CDR2 FQGNSA. V was pared by 1 base and J by 1 base, with 15 bases between. The CDR3 is made up of 17 amino acids. The CDR3 region is CASSLDLALSGTDTQYF. CDR3 bases: TGTGCCAGCAGCTTAGACCTAGCACTTTCTGGCACAGATACGCAGTATTTT.

In this sample, this clonotype turned up a few times. The V and J genes are TRBV20-1 and TRBJ2-7; TRBD2 aligns across 8 bases. V lost 0 bases, J lost 3 bases, and 13 bases stayed unmatched. Germline assignment: CDR1 DFQATT and CDR2 SNEGSKA (reference sequence). The CDR3 runs to 17 residues. The DNA for the CDR3 is TGCAGTGCTAGAGATCCTTTCGGGACTAGAGTCATCTACGAGCAGTACTTC. Protein: CSARDPFGTRVIYEQYF.

This clonotype was picked up many times. CDR3 sequence: CASRFPGHTYEQYF. CDR3 DNA: TGTGCCAGCAGGTTTCCGGGCCATACCTACGAGCAGTACTTC. The chain is built from TRBV28 and TRBJ2-7; D not resolved. This CDR3 spans 14 amino acids. V lost 6 bases, J lost 2 bases, and 14 bases lay in between. CDR1 is MDHEN and CDR2 is SYDVKM in the germline V gene.

V gene TRBV7-9 combines with J gene TRBJ2-7; D might be TRBD2 (5 bases). Deletions cut 5 bases from V and 7 bases from J, with 18 bases between. CDR1 and CDR2 (germline): SEHNR, FQNEAQ (reference sequence). This CDR3 spans 14 amino acids. DNA for the CDR3: TGTGCCAGCAGCCGATCCGGGCCCTCGGGGGAGCAGTACTTC. It specifies CASSRSGPSGEQYF. The full variable domain, its missing parts supplied by reference TRBV7-9 and TRBJ2-7, is DTGVSQNPRHKITKRGQNVTFRCDPISEHNRLYWYRQTLGQGPEFLTYFQNEAQLEKSRLLSDRFSAERPKGSFSTLEIQRTEQGDSAMYLCASSRSGPSGEQYFGPGTRLTVT.